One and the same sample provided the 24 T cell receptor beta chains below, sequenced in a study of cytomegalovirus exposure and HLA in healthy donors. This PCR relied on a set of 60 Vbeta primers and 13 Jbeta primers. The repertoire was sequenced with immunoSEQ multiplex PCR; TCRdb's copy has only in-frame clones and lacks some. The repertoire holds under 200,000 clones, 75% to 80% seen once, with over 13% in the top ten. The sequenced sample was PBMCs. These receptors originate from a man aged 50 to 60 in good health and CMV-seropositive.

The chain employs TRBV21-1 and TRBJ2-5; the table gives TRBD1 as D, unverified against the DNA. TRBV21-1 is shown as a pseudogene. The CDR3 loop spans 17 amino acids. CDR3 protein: CASSRGQGPLEQETQYF. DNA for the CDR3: TGTGCCAGCAGCAGAGGACAGGGGCCGCTTGAACAAGAGACCCAGTACTTC.

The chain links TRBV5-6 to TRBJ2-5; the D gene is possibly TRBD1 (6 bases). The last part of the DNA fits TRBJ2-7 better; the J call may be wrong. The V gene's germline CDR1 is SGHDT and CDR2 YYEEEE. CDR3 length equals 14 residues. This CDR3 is CASSLGTGLNEQYF. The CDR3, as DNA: TGTGCCAGCAGCTTGGGTACAGGGTTGAACGAGCAGTACTTC.

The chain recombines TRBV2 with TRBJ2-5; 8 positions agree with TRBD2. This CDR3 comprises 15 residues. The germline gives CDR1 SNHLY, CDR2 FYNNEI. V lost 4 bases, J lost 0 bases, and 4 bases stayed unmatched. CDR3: CASSGLAGNQETQYF. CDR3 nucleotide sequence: TGTGCCAGCAGTGGGTTAGCGGGAAACCAAGAGACCCAGTACTTC.

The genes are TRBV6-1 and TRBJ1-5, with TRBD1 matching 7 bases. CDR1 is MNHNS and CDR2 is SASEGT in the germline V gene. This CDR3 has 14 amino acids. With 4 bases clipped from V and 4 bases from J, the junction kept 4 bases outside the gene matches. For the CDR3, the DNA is TGTGCCAGCAGTGTGGGGACAGTAAATCAGCCCCAGCATTTT. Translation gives CASSVGTVNQPQHF.

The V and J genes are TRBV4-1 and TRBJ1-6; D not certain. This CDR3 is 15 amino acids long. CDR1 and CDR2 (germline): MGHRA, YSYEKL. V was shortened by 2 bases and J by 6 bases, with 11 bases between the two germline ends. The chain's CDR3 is CASSQQFQSNSPLHF. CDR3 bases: TGCGCCAGCAGCCAACAATTCCAATCTAATTCACCCCTCCACTTT.

CDR3 residues: CASRSSGNSYNEQFF. The CDR3 region has the DNA TGCGCCAGCAGATCTAGCGGTAACTCCTACAATGAGCAGTTCTTC. The chain recombines TRBV5-1 with TRBJ2-1; 7 nucleotides agree with TRBD2. The CDR3 is made up of 15 amino acids. J gave up 0 bases and V 5 bases, and 5 bases lay outside the gene matches. Germline V gene sequence: CDR1 SGHRS, CDR2 YFSETQ.

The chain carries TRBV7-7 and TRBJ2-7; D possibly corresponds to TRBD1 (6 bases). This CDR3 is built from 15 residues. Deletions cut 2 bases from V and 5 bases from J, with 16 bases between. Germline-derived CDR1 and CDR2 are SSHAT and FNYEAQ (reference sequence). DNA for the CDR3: TGTGCCAGCAGCTTACATATCGACAGGATCCACGAGCAGTACTTC. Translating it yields CASSLHIDRIHEQYF.

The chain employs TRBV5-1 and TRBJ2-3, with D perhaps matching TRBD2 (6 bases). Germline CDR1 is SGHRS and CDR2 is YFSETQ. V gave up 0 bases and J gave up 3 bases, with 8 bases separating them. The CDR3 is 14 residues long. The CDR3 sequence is CASSLARGTDTQYF. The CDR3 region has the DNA TGCGCCAGCAGCTTGGCGCGGGGAACAGATACGCAGTATTTT.

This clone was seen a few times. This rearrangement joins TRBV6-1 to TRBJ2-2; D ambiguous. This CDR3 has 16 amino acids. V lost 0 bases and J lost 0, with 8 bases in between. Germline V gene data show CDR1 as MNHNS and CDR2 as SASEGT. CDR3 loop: CASSEASSTNTGELFF. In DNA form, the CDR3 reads TGTGCCAGCAGTGAAGCTTCGTCTACGAACACCGGGGAGCTGTTTTTT.

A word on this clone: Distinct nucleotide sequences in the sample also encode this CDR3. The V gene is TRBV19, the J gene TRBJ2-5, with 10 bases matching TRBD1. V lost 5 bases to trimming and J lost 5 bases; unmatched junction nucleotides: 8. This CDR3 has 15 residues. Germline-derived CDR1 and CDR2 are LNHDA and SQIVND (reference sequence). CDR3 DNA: TGTGCCAGTAGTCAAGGGACAGGGGTTGGCGAGACCCAGTACTTC. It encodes CASSQGTGVGETQYF.

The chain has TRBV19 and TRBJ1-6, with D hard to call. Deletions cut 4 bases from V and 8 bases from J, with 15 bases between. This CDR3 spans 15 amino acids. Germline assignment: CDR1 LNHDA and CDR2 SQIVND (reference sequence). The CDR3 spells CASSTAPPPDSPLHF. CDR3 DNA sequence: TGTGCCAGTAGTACCGCTCCCCCGCCAGATTCACCCCTCCACTTT.

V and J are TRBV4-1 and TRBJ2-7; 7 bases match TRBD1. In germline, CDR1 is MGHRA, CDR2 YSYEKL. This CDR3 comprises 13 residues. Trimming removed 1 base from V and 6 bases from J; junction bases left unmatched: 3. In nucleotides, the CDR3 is TGCGCCAGCAGCCAAGCGACAGGGACCGAGCAGTACTTC. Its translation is CASSQATGTEQYF.

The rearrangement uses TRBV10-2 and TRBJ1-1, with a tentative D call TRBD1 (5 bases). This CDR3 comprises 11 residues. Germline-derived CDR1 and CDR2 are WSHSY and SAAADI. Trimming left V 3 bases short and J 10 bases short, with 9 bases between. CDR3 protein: CASSDLGAAFF. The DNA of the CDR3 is TGCGCCAGCAGTGATCTAGGGGCAGCTTTCTTT.

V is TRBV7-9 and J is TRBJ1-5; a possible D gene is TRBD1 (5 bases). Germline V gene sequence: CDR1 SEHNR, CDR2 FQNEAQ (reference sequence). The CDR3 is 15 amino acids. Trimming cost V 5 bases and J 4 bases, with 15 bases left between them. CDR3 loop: CASSGGTDGNQPQHF. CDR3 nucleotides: TGTGCCAGCAGCGGGGGGACGGACGGAAATCAGCCCCAGCATTTT.

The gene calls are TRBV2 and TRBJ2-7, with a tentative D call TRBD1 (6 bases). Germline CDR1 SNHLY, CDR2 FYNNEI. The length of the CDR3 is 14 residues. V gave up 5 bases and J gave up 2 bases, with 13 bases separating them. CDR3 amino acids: CASSLRWTAYEQYV. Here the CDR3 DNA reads TGTGCCAGCAGTCTACGGTGGACAGCCTACGAGCAGTACGTC.

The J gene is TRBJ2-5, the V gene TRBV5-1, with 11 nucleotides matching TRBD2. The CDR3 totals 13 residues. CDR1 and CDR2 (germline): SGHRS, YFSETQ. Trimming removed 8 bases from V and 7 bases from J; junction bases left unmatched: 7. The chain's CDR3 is CASTSGGRATQYF. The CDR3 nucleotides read TGCGCCAGTACTAGCGGGGGCAGGGCGACCCAGTACTTC.

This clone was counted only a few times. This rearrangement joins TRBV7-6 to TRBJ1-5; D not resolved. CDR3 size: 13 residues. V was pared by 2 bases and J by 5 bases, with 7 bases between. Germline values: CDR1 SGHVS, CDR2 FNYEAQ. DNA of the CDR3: TGTGCCAGCAGCTTACAGGAAGATCAGCCCCAGCATTTT. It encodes CASSLQEDQPQHF.

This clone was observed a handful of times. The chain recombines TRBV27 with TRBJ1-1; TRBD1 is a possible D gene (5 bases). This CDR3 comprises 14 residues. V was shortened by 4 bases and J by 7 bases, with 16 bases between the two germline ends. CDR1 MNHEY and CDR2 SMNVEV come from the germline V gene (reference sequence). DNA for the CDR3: TGTGCCAGCAGTTGGGCCCCAGGGCAAGGTGAAGCTTTCTTT. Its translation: CASSWAPGQGEAFF.

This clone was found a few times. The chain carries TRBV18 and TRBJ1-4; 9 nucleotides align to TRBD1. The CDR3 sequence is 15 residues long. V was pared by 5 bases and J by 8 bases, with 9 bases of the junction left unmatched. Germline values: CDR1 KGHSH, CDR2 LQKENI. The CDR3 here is CASSEQGQGGEKLFF. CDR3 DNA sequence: TGTGCCAGCTCAGAACAGGGACAGGGTGGCGAAAAACTGTTTTTT.

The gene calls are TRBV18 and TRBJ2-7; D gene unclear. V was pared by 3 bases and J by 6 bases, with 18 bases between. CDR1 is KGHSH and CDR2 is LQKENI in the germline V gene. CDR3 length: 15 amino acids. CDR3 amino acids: CASSPGIALRPEQYF. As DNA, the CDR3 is TGTGCCAGCTCACCCGGAATCGCTTTGCGGCCCGAGCAGTACTTC.

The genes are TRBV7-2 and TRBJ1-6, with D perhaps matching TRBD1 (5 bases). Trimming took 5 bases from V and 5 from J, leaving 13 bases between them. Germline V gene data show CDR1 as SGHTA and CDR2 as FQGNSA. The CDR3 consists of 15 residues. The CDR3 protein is CASSPRTRDNSPLHF. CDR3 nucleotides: TGTGCCAGCAGCCCCCGGACACGAGATAATTCACCCCTCCACTTT.

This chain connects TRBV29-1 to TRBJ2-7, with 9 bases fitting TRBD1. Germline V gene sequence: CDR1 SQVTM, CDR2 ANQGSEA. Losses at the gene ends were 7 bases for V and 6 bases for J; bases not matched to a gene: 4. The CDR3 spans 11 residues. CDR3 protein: CSAKTGGEQYV. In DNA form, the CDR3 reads TGCAGCGCTAAGACAGGGGGCGAGCAGTACGTC.

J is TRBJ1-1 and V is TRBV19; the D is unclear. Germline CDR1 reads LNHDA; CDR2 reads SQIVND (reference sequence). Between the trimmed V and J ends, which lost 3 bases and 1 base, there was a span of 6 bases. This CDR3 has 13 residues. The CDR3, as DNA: TGTGCCAGTAGTATGGGCTGGAACACTGAAGCTTTCTTT. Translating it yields CASSMGWNTEAFF.

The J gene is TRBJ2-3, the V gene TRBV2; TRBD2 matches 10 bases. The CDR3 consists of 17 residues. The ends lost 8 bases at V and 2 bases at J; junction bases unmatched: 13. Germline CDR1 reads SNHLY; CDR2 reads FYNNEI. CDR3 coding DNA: TGTGCCAGCCGGGGGCGGAAACTAGCGGGGACCACAGATACGCAGTATTTT. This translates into CASRGRKLAGTTDTQYF.